This T cell receptor (beta chain) emerged from a study of cytomegalovirus exposure and HLA in healthy donors. A multiplex PCR was run with 60 Vbeta primers and 13 Jbeta primers. Here immunoSEQ multiplex PCR was the method, and the copy in TCRdb shows in-frame clones only, minus some. The sample holds about 110,000 clones, about 80% seen once. Turning to this clone: Its antigen is still unknown.

Study-wide results and limits: Reportedly, HLA-A and HLA-B alleles of most subjects were accurately predicted from TCR beta. The study had only CMV serostatus as immune exposure information. Most CMV-associated TCR beta chains appeared HLA-restricted in a later analysis. Highly shared sequence variants in one cluster were likely a sequencing artifact.

This clonotype was obtained from a man aged 40-50 years in good health and CMV-seropositive. The sample was PBMCs.

CDR3 loop: CASSLTSGGSEQFF. The CDR3 DNA reads as TGTGCCAGCAGTTTGACTAGCGGGGGAAGTGAGCAGTTCTTC. The chain joins TRBV27 to TRBJ2-1, with TRBD2 matching 12 bases. The CDR3 sequence is 14 residues long. The V segment lost 3 bases and the J segment 9 bases; nucleotides outside the gene matches: 3. Germline V CDR1 and CDR2: MNHEY, SMNVEV (reference sequence).